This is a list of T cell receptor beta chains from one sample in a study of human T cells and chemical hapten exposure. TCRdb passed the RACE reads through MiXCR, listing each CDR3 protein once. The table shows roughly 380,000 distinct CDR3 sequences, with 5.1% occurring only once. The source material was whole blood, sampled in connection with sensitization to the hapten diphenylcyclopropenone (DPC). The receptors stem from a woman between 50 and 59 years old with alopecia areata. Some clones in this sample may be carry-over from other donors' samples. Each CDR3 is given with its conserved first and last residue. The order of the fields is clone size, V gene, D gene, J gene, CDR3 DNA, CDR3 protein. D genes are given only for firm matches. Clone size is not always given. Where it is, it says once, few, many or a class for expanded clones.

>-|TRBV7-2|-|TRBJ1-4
TGTGCCAGCAGCTTACTCCCGGGGCCTAATGAAAAACTGTTTTTT
CASSLLPGPNEKLFF
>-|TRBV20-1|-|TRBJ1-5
TGCAGTGCTAGACCCGGGAGCAATCAGCCCCAGCATTTT
CSARPGSNQPQHF
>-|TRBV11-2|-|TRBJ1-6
TGTGCCAGCAGCTTAGTCGGGGGTTCTTCCCTACCCCTCCACTTT
CASSLVGGSSLPLHF
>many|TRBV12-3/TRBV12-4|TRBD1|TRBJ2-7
TGTGCCAGCAGTATTGGACAGGGTGCCTACGAGCAGTACTTC
CASSIGQGAYEQYF
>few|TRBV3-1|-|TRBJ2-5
TGTGCCAGCGGGGAGGAGACCCAGTACTTC
CASGEETQYF
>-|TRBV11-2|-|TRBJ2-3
TGTGCCAGCAGCTTAGGAGGGCGGGGGCGCACAGATACGCAGTATTTT
CASSLGGRGRTDTQYF
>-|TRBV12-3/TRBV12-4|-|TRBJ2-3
TGTGCCAGCAGGAGCGGGCAAACTAGCACAGATACGCAGTATTTT
CASRSGQTSTDTQYF
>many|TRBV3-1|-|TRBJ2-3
TGTGCCAGCAGCCAGAACGCGAAAGATACGCAGTATTTT
CASSQNAKDTQYF
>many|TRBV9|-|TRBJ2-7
TGTGCCAGCAGCCCCTTTTCATCCTACGAGCAGTACTTC
CASSPFSSYEQYF
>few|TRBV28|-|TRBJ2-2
TGTGCCAGCAGTTTTGGGAGGACCAGCCCCGGGGAGCTGTTTTTT
CASSFGRTSPGELFF
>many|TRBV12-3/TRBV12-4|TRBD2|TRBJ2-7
TGTGCCAGCAGGTTAGCGGGGGCCTACGAGCAGTACTTC
CASRLAGAYEQYF
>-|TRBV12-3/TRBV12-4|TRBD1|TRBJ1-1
TGTGCCAGCAGAAAACAGGGGGACACTGAAGCTTTCTTT
CASRKQGDTEAFF
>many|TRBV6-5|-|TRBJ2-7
TGTGCCAGCAGTTACGGACTGGGTTGGGGTTCCTACGAGCAGTACTTC
CASSYGLGWGSYEQYF
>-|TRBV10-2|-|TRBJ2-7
TGCGCCAGCAGTGAAGGCTGGCAGAGCTCCTACGAGCAGTACTTC
CASSEGWQSSYEQYF
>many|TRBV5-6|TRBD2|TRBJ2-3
TGTGCCAGCAGATCTACTAGCGGGAGGGTCCCTAACACAGATACGCAGTATTTT
CASRSTSGRVPNTDTQYF
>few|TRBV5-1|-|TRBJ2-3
TGCGCCAGCAGCGGGGGACTTCCAGATACGCAGTATTTT
CASSGGLPDTQYF
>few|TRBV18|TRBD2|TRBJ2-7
TGTGCCAGCTCACCTGGCGGGGGATACCCCTACGAGCAGTACTTC
CASSPGGGYPYEQYF
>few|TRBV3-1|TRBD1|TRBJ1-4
TGTGCCAGCAGCCATCATGGACAGGCAACTAATGAAAAACTGTTTTTT
CASSHHGQATNEKLFF
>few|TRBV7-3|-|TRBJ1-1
TGTGCCAGCAGCTTAAACAAAGGTGGGATCACTGAAGCTTTCTTT
CASSLNKGGITEAFF
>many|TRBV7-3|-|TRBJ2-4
TGTGCCAGCAGCTTAAATCTGGGAAACATTCAGTACTTC
CASSLNLGNIQYF
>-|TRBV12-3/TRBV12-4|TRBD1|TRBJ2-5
TGTGCCAGCAGTTCCGCTCCAGGGGGCGCATCCTGGGAGACCCAGTACTTC
CASSSAPGGASWETQYF
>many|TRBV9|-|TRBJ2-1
TGTGCCAGCAGCGTAGGAGGGGAAAGACTGTTCTTC
CASSVGGERLFF
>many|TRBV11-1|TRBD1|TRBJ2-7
TGTGCCAGCAGCTTAGCCGGACAGGGCATCCACGAGCAGTACTTC
CASSLAGQGIHEQYF